In this sample, the clone carrying this T cell receptor beta chain turned up a few times. What it binds is unknown. This specimen comes from a study of CD8 T cells in ankylosing spondylitis. V lost 2 bases, J lost 7 bases, and 7 bases stayed unmatched. The CDR3 extends over 15 amino acids. Per the germline V gene, CDR1 is LGHNA and CDR2 is YNFKEQ. TCRdb re-called the 5' RACE reads with MiXCR, one entry per CDR3 protein. This table holds about 130,000 distinct CDR3 sequences, approximately 14% found once. The study's findings and limits: A TCR beta motif made of several highly homologous variants seemed typical of ankylosing spondylitis blood. Past research had described some motif variants in reactive arthritis synovial fluid and blood.

This sequence joins TRBV4-2 and TRBJ1-5, with 8 bases fitting TRBD1. This receptor was taken from a female donor with ankylosing spondylitis or in good health (not recorded which). Sequencing was performed on blood, either unsorted or a sorted T cell fraction (not recorded which). The CDR3 DNA sequence: TGTGCCAGCAGCCAACCGGACAGGGATAGGCAGCCCCAGCATTTT. This codes for CASSQPDRDRQPQHF.